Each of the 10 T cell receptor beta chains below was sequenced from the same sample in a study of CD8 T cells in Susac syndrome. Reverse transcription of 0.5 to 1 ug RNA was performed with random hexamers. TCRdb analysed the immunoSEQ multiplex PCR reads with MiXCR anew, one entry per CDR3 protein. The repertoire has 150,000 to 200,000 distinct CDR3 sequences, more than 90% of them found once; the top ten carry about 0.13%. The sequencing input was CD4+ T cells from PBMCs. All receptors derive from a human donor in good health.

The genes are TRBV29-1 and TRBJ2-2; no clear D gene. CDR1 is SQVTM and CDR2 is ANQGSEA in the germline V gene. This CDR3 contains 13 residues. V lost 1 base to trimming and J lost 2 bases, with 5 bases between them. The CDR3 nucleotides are TGCAGCGTTGAAGGGCCTAACACCGGGGAGCTGTTTTTT. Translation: CSVEGPNTGELFF.

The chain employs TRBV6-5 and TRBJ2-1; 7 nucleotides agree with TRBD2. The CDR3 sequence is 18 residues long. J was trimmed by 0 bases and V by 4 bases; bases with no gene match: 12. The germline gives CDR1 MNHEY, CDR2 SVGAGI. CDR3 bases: TGTGCCAGCAGTTCCAAACATAGCGGGTCCTACTCCTACAATGAGCAGTTCTTC. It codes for CASSSKHSGSYSYNEQFF.

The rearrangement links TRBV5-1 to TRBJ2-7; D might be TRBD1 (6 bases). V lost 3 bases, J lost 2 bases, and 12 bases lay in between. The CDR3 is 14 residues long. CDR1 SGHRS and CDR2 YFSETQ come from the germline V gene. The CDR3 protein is CASSSVGAAYEQYF. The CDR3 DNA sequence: TGCGCCAGCAGCTCGGTGGGGGCAGCCTACGAGCAGTACTTC. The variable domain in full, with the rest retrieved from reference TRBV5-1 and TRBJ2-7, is KAGVTQTPRYLIKTRGQQVTLSCSPISGHRSVSWYQQTPGQGLQFLFEYFSETQRNKGNFPGRFSGRQFSNSRSEMNVSTLELGDSALYLCASSSVGAAYEQYFGPGTRLTVT.

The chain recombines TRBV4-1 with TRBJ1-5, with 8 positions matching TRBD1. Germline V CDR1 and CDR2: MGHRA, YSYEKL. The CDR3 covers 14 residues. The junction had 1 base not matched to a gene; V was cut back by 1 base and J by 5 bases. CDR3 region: CASSQGTGYQPQHF. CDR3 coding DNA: TGCGCCAGCAGCCAAGGGACAGGGTATCAGCCCCAGCATTTT.

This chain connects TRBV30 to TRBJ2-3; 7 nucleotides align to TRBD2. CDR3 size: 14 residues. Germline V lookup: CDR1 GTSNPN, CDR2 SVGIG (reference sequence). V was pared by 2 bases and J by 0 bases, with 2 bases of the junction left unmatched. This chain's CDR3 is CAWSWGGSTDTQYF. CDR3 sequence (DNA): TGTGCCTGGAGTTGGGGGGGAAGCACAGATACGCAGTATTTT.

The CDR3 here is CASSLQFTGNYGYTF. For the CDR3, the DNA is TGTGCCAGCAGCTTACAGTTCACAGGGAACTATGGCTACACCTTC. The chain uses TRBV7-9 and TRBJ1-2, with D possibly matching TRBD1 (6 bases). V was shortened by 2 bases and J by 2 bases, with 12 bases between the two germline ends. Germline-derived CDR1 and CDR2 are SEHNR and FQNEAQ (reference sequence). The CDR3 consists of 15 residues.

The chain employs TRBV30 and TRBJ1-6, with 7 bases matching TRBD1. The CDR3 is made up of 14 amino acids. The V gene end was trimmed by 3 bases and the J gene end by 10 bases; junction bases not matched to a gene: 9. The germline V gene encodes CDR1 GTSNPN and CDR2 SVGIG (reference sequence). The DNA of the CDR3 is TGTGCCTGGAGCCTGACAGGGAGAGACTCACCCCTCCACTTT. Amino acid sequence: CAWSLTGRDSPLHF. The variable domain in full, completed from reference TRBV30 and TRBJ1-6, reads SQTIHQWPATLVQPVGSPLSLECTVEGTSNPNLYWYRQAAGRGLQLLFYSVGIGQISSEVPQNLSASRPQDRQFILSSKKLLLSDSGFYLCAWSLTGRDSPLHFGNGTRLTVT.

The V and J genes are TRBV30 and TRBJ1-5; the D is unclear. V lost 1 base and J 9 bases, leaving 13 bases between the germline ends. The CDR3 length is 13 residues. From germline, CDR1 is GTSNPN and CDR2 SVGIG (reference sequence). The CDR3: CAWSEALQGPQHF. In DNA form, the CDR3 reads TGTGCCTGGAGTGAGGCCCTTCAAGGGCCCCAGCATTTT.

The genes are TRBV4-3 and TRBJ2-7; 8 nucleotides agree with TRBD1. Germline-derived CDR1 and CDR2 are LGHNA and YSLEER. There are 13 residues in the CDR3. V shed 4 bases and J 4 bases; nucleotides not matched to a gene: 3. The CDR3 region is CASSLDREYEQYF. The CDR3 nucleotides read TGCGCCAGCAGCCTGGACAGGGAATACGAGCAGTACTTC.

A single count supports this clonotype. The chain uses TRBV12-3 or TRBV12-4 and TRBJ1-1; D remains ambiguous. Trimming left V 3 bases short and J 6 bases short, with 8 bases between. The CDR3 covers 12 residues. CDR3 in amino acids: CASSLGVPEAFF. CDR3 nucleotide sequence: TGTGCCAGCAGTTTGGGTGTGCCTGAAGCTTTCTTT.